This entry is about one T cell receptor (beta chain). In the original processing: Cell counts per sample came from amplifying reference gene primers. Assay used: immunoSEQ multiplex PCR; TCRdb lists only in-frame clones, some missing. The D gene and trimming were derived from the DNA, and the V and J assignments and clone size from that table. The sample records roughly 260,000 clones, 85% to 90% being singletons. The data were obtained in a study of blood T cell repertoires in COVID-19. Background on the study: The study drew acute and convalescent COVID-19 samples from the United States, Italy and Spain. T cells, B-cell-depleted T cells, or PBMCs provided the cDNA or gDNA that served as material.

This CDR3 has 13 residues. Germline V gives CDR1 SGHDN, CDR2 FVKESK. Trimming cost V 5 bases and J 8 bases, with 14 bases left between them. The source material was peripheral blood. This chain links TRBV14 with TRBJ2-3; TRBD1 is a possible D gene (6 bases). The source is a woman aged 40 to 49 with acute or convalescent COVID-19. The CDR3 DNA reads TGTGCCAGCAGCGCGCAGGGGTTGGGTACGCAGTATTTT. Protein: CASSAQGLGTQYF.